The rows below give T cell receptor beta chains drawn from one sample of a study of blood T cell repertoires in COVID-19. Measured with immunoSEQ multiplex PCR; TCRdb has only the in-frame clones, and not every one. Of some 200,000 clones in the sample, 70% to 85% were seen once. The sequenced sample was PBMCs or T cells enriched from blood (not recorded which). The receptors stem from a woman between 50 and 59 years old who had recovered from COVID-19. Each CDR3 is given with its conserved first and last residue. The D gene is left open where the match is weak. Where a row states a size, it is once, few, many or the class of an expanded clone; other rows omit it.

CDR3 protein | CDR3 DNA | D gene | V gene | CDR3 length | J gene | clone size
CASKGYMEDGYTF | TGTGCCAGCAAGGGCTATATGGAGGATGGCTACACCTTC | . | TRBV6-4 | 13 | TRBJ1-2 | .
CASSQDWPREKLFF | TGTGCCAGCAGCCAAGATTGGCCGAGGGAAAAACTGTTTTTT | . | TRBV3-1/TRBV3-2 | 14 | TRBJ1-4 | .
CASSRVAGLAGEGTYNEQFF | TGTGCCAGCAGTCGGGTTGCGGGACTAGCGGGAGAAGGGACGTACAATGAGCAGTTCTTC | TRBD2 | TRBV6-4 | 20 | TRBJ2-1 | .
CASSVVAGTHNEQFF | TGTGCCAGCAGCGTAGTGGCAGGGACTCACAATGAGCAGTTCTTC | . | TRBV9 | 15 | TRBJ2-1 | .
CASSLRQANEKLFF | TGTGCCAGCAGCTTACGACAGGCTAATGAAAAACTGTTTTTT | . | TRBV7-9 | 14 | TRBJ1-4 | few
CASSSQGNTGELFF | TGCGCCAGCAGCTCACAGGGGAACACCGGGGAGCTGTTTTTT | . | TRBV5-1 | 14 | TRBJ2-2 | .
CASSVNQGFTEAFF | TGTGCCAGCAGCGTCAATCAGGGGTTTACTGAAGCTTTCTTT | . | TRBV7-8 | 14 | TRBJ1-1 | .
CASSGLGTYNEQFF | TGCGCCAGCAGCGGACTCGGGACTTACAATGAGCAGTTCTTC | . | TRBV5-1 | 14 | TRBJ2-1 | .
CASSLTGQLAENTGELFF | TGTGCCAGCAGCTTAACGGGGCAACTAGCCGAGAACACCGGGGAGCTGTTTTTT | . | TRBV7-3 | 18 | TRBJ2-2 | few
CASSQEGEPGKQFF | TGTGCCAGCAGCCAAGAAGGAGAACCGGGTAAGCAGTTCTTC | . | TRBV3-1/TRBV3-2 | 14 | TRBJ2-1 | once
CASSLVGRGEQFF | TGTGCCAGCAGCTTAGTAGGGCGGGGTGAGCAGTTCTTC | . | TRBV7-9 | 13 | TRBJ2-1 | .
CASSQDSARRRLRADTQYF | TGTGCCAGCAGCCAAGATTCGGCGCGGAGGAGATTGCGGGCAGATACGCAGTATTTT | . | TRBV4-2 | 19 | TRBJ2-3 | .
CASSLTGNTGELFF | TGTGCCAGCAGCTTGACAGGGAATACCGGGGAGCTGTTTTTT | . | TRBV5-5 | 14 | TRBJ2-2 | .
CASSHVLGGAMNTEAFF | TGTGCCAGCAGCCATGTACTAGGAGGCGCAATGAACACTGAAGCTTTCTTT | . | TRBV4-2 | 17 | TRBJ1-1 | .
CAWSVQGTYGYTF | TGTGCCTGGAGTGTTCAGGGAACCTATGGCTACACCTTC | . | TRBV30 | 13 | TRBJ1-2 | .
CASSIVTESNQPQHF | TGTGCCAGTAGTATAGTAACGGAGAGCAATCAGCCCCAGCATTTT | . | TRBV19 | 15 | TRBJ1-5 | .
CASSSHKGAGKTQYF | TGTGCCAGCAGTTCCCACAAGGGGGCCGGGAAGACCCAGTACTTC | TRBD1 | TRBV28 | 15 | TRBJ2-5 | .
CASSVGAGTSGNNEQFF | TGTGCCAGCAGCGTGGGGGCCGGGACTAGCGGGAACAATGAGCAGTTCTTC | TRBD2 | TRBV9 | 17 | TRBJ2-1 | .
CASSPLPLPETQYF | TGTGCCAGCAGCCCTCTCCCCCTTCCGGAGACCCAGTACTTC | . | TRBV11-2 | 14 | TRBJ2-5 | .
CAWSVQHYGYTF | TGTGCCTGGAGTGTACAACATTATGGCTACACCTTC | . | TRBV30 | 12 | TRBJ1-2 | .
CASSSQGTMNTEAFF | TGTGCCAGCAGCTCACAGGGGACCATGAACACTGAAGCTTTCTTT | TRBD1 | TRBV7-2 | 15 | TRBJ1-1 | .